A single sample is the source of the 32 T cell receptor beta chains below, sequenced in a study of T cell repertoires in cytomegalovirus infection. TCRdb ran MiXCR on the reads and lists one entry per CDR3 protein. The sample lists hundreds of thousands of distinct CDR3 sequences, about a sixth seen once, with approximately 8% in the top ten. Sequencing used PBMCs. Source of these receptors: a human donor in good health (CMV status not recorded). Some clones in this sample may be carry-over from other donors' samples.

Points on this clonotype: Since a much larger clone is just one base distant, this may be a read error. The V gene is TRBV11-2, the J gene TRBJ1-1, with 8 bases lining up with TRBD1. Germline V lookup: CDR1 SGHAT, CDR2 FQNNGV. Trimming at V came to 2 bases and at J to 3 bases, leaving 2 bases not matched to a gene. CDR3 size: 14 residues. The CDR3 DNA is TGTGCCAGCAGCTTAAACAGGGGGTACACTGAAGCTTTCTTT. This translates into CASSLNRGYTEAFF. Complete variable domain (other parts from reference TRBV11-2 and TRBJ1-1): EAGVAQSPRYKIIEKRQSVAFWCNPISGHATLYWYQQILGQGPKLLIQFQNNGVVDDSQLPKDRFSAERLKGVDSTLKIQPAKLEDSAVYLCASSLNRGYTEAFFGQGTRLTVV.

V gene TRBV5-1 combines with J gene TRBJ2-3; 8 bases map to TRBD1. Trimming took 1 base from V and 4 from J; bases not matched to a gene: 8. This CDR3 contains 16 residues. Germline CDR1 and CDR2: SGHRS and YFSETQ. The CDR3 loop reads CASSLSNRGFADTQYF. CDR3 DNA: TGCGCCAGCAGCTTGTCAAACAGGGGGTTTGCAGATACGCAGTATTTT.

V gene TRBV10-3 combines with J gene TRBJ1-5; the D gene is possibly TRBD1 (5 bases). V lost 2 bases, J lost 0 bases, and 8 bases lay in between. The CDR3 has 15 residues. Germline CDR1 ENHRY, CDR2 SYGVKD. This chain's CDR3 is CAISERQGSNQPQHF. In DNA form, the CDR3 reads TGTGCCATCAGTGAGAGGCAGGGTAGCAATCAGCCCCAGCATTTT.

The chain couples TRBV6-2 or TRBV6-3 to TRBJ1-6; D gene ambiguous. The V end lost 6 bases, the J end lost 10 bases, and 13 bases lay between the germline ends. The length of the CDR3 is 13 residues. Germline CDR1 MNHEY, CDR2 SVGEGT. The CDR3 reads CASSFQPGSPLHF. The DNA for the CDR3 is TGTGCCAGCAGCTTCCAACCCGGATCACCCCTCCACTTT.

The table lists this clonotype with many counts. The rearrangement links TRBV12-3 or TRBV12-4 to TRBJ1-1, with a tentative D call TRBD1 (6 bases). This CDR3 region has 14 residues. V was cut by 2 bases and J by 4 bases, with 11 bases left in between. CDR3 residues: CASSLRGRGTEAFF. In nucleotides, the CDR3 is TGTGCCAGCAGTTTACGGGGGCGAGGCACTGAAGCTTTCTTT.

The chain uses TRBV20-1 and TRBJ1-1, with D unclear. The CDR3 loop spans 11 amino acids. Trimming removed 5 bases from V and 6 bases from J, with 10 bases in between. CDR1 is DFQATT and CDR2 is SNEGSKA in the germline V gene (reference sequence). The CDR3 is CSAQNRAEAFF. The CDR3 nucleotides are TGCAGTGCTCAGAACCGGGCTGAAGCTTTCTTT.

This clonotype was counted only a few times. The chain employs TRBV20-1 and TRBJ2-5, with 7 positions matching TRBD2. This CDR3 has 18 amino acids. Germline V CDR1 and CDR2: DFQATT, SNEGSKA (reference sequence). After removal of 3 bases from V and 4 bases from J, the junction contained 20 bases not matched to a gene. CDR3 loop: CSASSLTSEREVLETQYF. CDR3 nucleotide sequence: TGCAGTGCTAGTTCCCTAACTAGCGAGAGGGAGGTACTAGAGACCCAGTACTTC.

This clonotype came up many times. The chain recombines TRBV19 with TRBJ2-7, with D unclear. The germline gives CDR1 LNHDA, CDR2 SQIVND (reference sequence). V was clipped by 9 bases and J by 2 bases, with 23 bases between them. The CDR3 is 16 residues long. This CDR3 reads CASQPTRVSKAYEQYF. The CDR3 coding sequence is TGTGCCAGCCAGCCCACCCGGGTCTCAAAGGCCTACGAGCAGTACTTC.

This clonotype has at least ten counts. The gene calls are TRBV7-8 and TRBJ1-2; a weak D match, TRBD1 (6 bases). The germline V gene encodes CDR1 SGHVS and CDR2 FQNEAQ. This CDR3 comprises 18 residues. V was cut by 1 base and J by 0 bases, with 18 bases left in between. In DNA form, the CDR3 reads TGTGCCAGCAGCTTAGTCCCAGGGGCAATACAACCTAACTATGGCTACACCTTC. This sequence encodes CASSLVPGAIQPNYGYTF.

This chain links TRBV29-1 with TRBJ2-3; 8 bases are a match to TRBD1. The J segment lost 4 bases and the V segment lost 0 bases, leaving 9 bases of the junction unmatched. This CDR3 has 16 residues. CDR1 is SQVTM and CDR2 is ANQGSEA in the germline V gene. The CDR3 nucleotides are TGCAGCGTTGAAGATCCCAGGGGGCGAGGGGCAGATACGCAGTATTTT. Translated, it gives CSVEDPRGRGADTQYF.

V gene TRBV2 combines with J gene TRBJ2-7; D is tentatively TRBD1 or TRBD2 (5 bases each). V shed 5 bases and J shed 2 bases, with 16 bases lying between them. This CDR3 is built from 15 residues. Per the germline V gene, CDR1 is SNHLY and CDR2 is FYNNEI. DNA for the CDR3: TGTGCCAGCAGTTCCAACCGGGACCAAGCCTACGAGCAGTACTTC. Its translation is CASSSNRDQAYEQYF.

Many counts were recorded for this clonotype. This rearrangement joins TRBV7-8 to TRBJ2-5; 8 positions match TRBD2. Germline-derived CDR1 and CDR2 are SGHVS and FQNEAQ. The CDR3 covers 14 residues. V trimming: 5 bases; J trimming: 5 bases; junction bases outside the gene matches: 7. The CDR3 region is CASSPGLAGETQYF. CDR3 nucleotides: TGTGCCAGCAGCCCCGGACTAGCCGGGGAGACCCAGTACTTC.

This clonotype was seen a handful of times. The V and J genes are TRBV7-2 and TRBJ2-7, with D possibly matching TRBD1 (5 bases). This CDR3 has 15 residues. Per the germline V gene, CDR1 is SGHTA and CDR2 is FQGNSA. V was trimmed by 5 bases and J by 2 bases, leaving 16 bases between them. The CDR3 here is CASSIPRQGTYEQYF. In DNA, the CDR3 is TGTGCCAGCAGCATCCCCCGTCAGGGTACCTACGAGCAGTACTTC. Based on the CDR3 plus reference TRBV7-2 and TRBJ2-7, the full variable domain is GAGVSQSPSNKVTEKGKDVELRCDPISGHTALYWYRQSLGQGLEFLIYFQGNSAPDKSGLPSDRFSAERTGGSVSTLTIQRTQQEDSAVYLCASSIPRQGTYEQYFGPGTRLTVT.

This clonotype was picked up a small number of times. V is TRBV19 and J is TRBJ2-5, with 10 bases identical to TRBD2. The CDR3 runs 18 residues. With V trimmed by 5 bases and J by 1 base, 13 bases remained unmatched. Germline loops: CDR1 LNHDA, CDR2 SQIVND (reference sequence). CDR3 sequence reads: CASSRKLAGGSGQETQYF. CDR3 nucleotides: TGTGCCAGTAGTCGGAAATTAGCGGGAGGTTCCGGCCAAGAGACCCAGTACTTC.

There are many counts of this clonotype. The genes are TRBV12-3 or TRBV12-4 and TRBJ2-3; D gene uncertain. Between the trimmed V and J ends, which lost 4 bases and 1 base, there was a span of 6 bases. The CDR3 is 13 amino acids. The CDR3 DNA follows: TGTGCCAGCAGTTCGGACGGCACAGATACGCAGTATTTT. Translated, it gives CASSSDGTDTQYF.

This clonotype was counted only a few times. The V gene is TRBV30, the J gene TRBJ2-7; tentatively, D is TRBD2 (6 bases). V dropped 5 bases and J dropped 2 bases, with 13 bases sitting between them. CDR1 is GTSNPN and CDR2 is SVGIG in the germline V gene (reference sequence). CDR3 length: 13 residues. DNA of the CDR3: TGTGCCTGGGGAGGAGGGCCCGCCTACGAGCAGTACTTC. Translating it yields CAWGGGPAYEQYF. Based on the CDR3 plus reference TRBV30 and TRBJ2-7, the full variable domain is SQTIHQWPATLVQPVGSPLSLECTVEGTSNPNLYWYRQAAGRGLQLLFYSVGIGQISSEVPQNLSASRPQDRQFILSSKKLLLSDSGFYLCAWGGGPAYEQYFGPGTRLTVT.

The genes are TRBV6-1 and TRBJ1-1, with 8 bases matching TRBD1. CDR3 size: 15 residues. V gave up 5 bases and J gave up 5 bases; unmatched junction bases: 10. The germline CDR1 and CDR2 sequences are MNHNS and SASEGT. CDR3 coding DNA: TGTGCCAGCAGTCCCTGGACAGGGCGGACGACTGAAGCTTTCTTT. It yields the protein CASSPWTGRTTEAFF.

CDR3: CASSIGLAGDTQYF. The CDR3 DNA reads TGTGCCAGCAGTATAGGACTAGCGGGGGATACGCAGTATTTT. This chain joins TRBV6-6 and TRBJ2-3; TRBD2 matches 12 bases. Germline V gives CDR1 MNHNY, CDR2 SVGAGI (reference sequence). The CDR3 has 14 residues. The V segment lost 5 bases and the J segment 6 bases; nucleotides outside the gene matches: 3.

This clonotype showed up just a few times. The chain links TRBV7-2 to TRBJ1-5, with D tentatively TRBD1 (6 bases). V was trimmed by 3 bases and J by 6 bases, leaving 9 bases between them. The CDR3 covers 13 residues. The V gene's germline CDR1 is SGHTA and CDR2 FQGNSA. The CDR3 nucleotides are TGTGCCAGCAGCTTCAGGGGAACTCAGCCCCAGCATTTT. Residues: CASSFRGTQPQHF.

This clonotype occurred many times. The rearrangement uses TRBV7-8 and TRBJ1-1, with D possibly matching TRBD1 (5 bases). The CDR3 extends over 16 amino acids. Trimming left V 0 bases short and J 2 bases short, with 13 bases between. Looked up from germline, CDR1 is SGHVS and CDR2 is FQNEAQ. The CDR3 loop reads CASSLAGGLINTEAFF. The CDR3 DNA is TGTGCCAGCAGCTTAGCGGGGGGACTAATTAACACTGAAGCTTTCTTT.

V and J are TRBV12-3 or TRBV12-4 and TRBJ2-3, with D possibly TRBD1 on 6 matching bases. V was clipped by 7 bases and J by 3 bases, with 14 bases between them. The CDR3 contains 14 residues. DNA for the CDR3: TGTGCCAGCACCACAGGGTTTTGGACAGATACGCAGTATTTT. It encodes CASTTGFWTDTQYF.

DNA of the CDR3: TGCAGCGTTGAAGCAGATACGCAGTATTTT. Translating it yields CSVEADTQYF. The J gene is TRBJ2-3, the V gene TRBV29-1; no clear D. The CDR3 covers 10 residues. V was cut by 1 base and J by 4 bases, with 0 bases left in between. The germline CDR1 and CDR2 sequences are SQVTM and ANQGSEA.

Note on this clonotype: A read error is possible here, since a much larger clone lies one base away. The rearrangement joins TRBV6-2 or TRBV6-3 to TRBJ2-5, with D perhaps being TRBD1 or TRBD2 (5 bases each). The CDR3 runs 13 residues. CDR1 and CDR2 from the germline V gene are MNHEY and SVGEGT. As DNA, the CDR3 is TGTGCCTGCAGTGGAGCTGGGACGGAGACCCAGTACTTC. Translating it yields CACSGAGTETQYF.

This clonotype was detected only a few times. J is TRBJ1-1 and V is TRBV20-1, with D perhaps matching TRBD1 (6 bases). CDR3 length: 14 residues. The germline V gene encodes CDR1 DFQATT and CDR2 SNEGSKA (reference sequence). Trimming cost V 3 bases and J 0 bases, with 11 bases left between them. The CDR3, as DNA: TGCAGTGCTAGCACAGGGTCCGTGAACACTGAAGCTTTCTTT. It is translated as CSASTGSVNTEAFF.

This clonotype has at least ten counts. The chain has TRBV6-1 and TRBJ2-3; the D is unclear. Germline CDR1 is MNHNS and CDR2 is SASEGT. The V gene lost 1 base and the J gene lost 2 bases, with 13 bases spanning the gap. The length of the CDR3 is 16 residues. CDR3 region: CASSEGHRTPTDTQYF. In DNA, the CDR3 is TGTGCCAGCAGTGAAGGACATCGGACCCCCACAGATACGCAGTATTTT.

Note on this clonotype: A single base separates this from a much larger clone, so it may be a read error. Given the absence of the conserved phenylalanine or tryptophan at the CDR3 end, a read error is likely. The chain is built from TRBV7-6 and TRBJ2-1, with D perhaps TRBD2 (5 bases). Germline CDR1 SGHVS, CDR2 FNYEAQ. V was trimmed by 4 bases and J by 3 bases, leaving 10 bases between them. The CDR3 has 14 amino acids. In DNA, the CDR3 is TGTGCCAGCAGCTCCTCTCGGGGCTACAATGAGCAGTTCGTC. Its translation is CASSSSRGYNEQFV.

V usage is TRBV20-1 and J usage is TRBJ2-5; 8 bases align to TRBD2. This CDR3 has 13 amino acids. Per the germline V gene, CDR1 is DFQATT and CDR2 is SNEGSKA (reference sequence). V was pared by 6 bases and J by 5 bases, with 8 bases of the junction left unmatched. The CDR3 sequence is CSAWGLDRETQYF. The CDR3 DNA reads TGCAGTGCCTGGGGACTAGATCGGGAGACCCAGTACTTC.

The V call is TRBV12-3 or TRBV12-4, the J call TRBJ2-2; TRBD2 aligns across 13 bases. The CDR3 totals 15 residues. J was trimmed by 5 bases and V by 5 bases; bases with no gene match: 2. In nucleotides, the CDR3 is TGTGCCAGCAGTCAACTAGCGGGAGGGACCGGGGAGCTGTTTTTT. It yields the protein CASSQLAGGTGELFF.

A few counts support this clonotype. This rearrangement joins TRBV4-3 to TRBJ2-5; D gene unclear. Germline CDR1 reads LGHNA; CDR2 reads YSLEER. The CDR3 is 13 amino acids. V dropped 1 base and J dropped 5 bases, with 8 bases sitting between them. CDR3 protein: CASSQVVLETQYF. CDR3 in DNA: TGCGCCAGCAGCCAAGTCGTATTGGAGACCCAGTACTTC.

This clonotype was seen a handful of times. The rearrangement joins TRBV4-3 to TRBJ1-6, with TRBD1 matching over 7 bases. J was trimmed by 8 bases and V by 6 bases; bases with no gene match: 7. CDR1 is LGHNA and CDR2 is YSLEER in the germline V gene. The CDR3 spans 14 residues. The CDR3: CASRETGYDSPLHF. CDR3 nucleotide sequence: TGCGCCAGCAGGGAGACAGGGTACGATTCACCCCTCCACTTT.

The chain links TRBV6-2 or TRBV6-3 to TRBJ1-5, with 8 bases fitting TRBD1. V was clipped by 6 bases and J by 1 base; unmatched bases: 17. The CDR3 runs 19 residues. CDR1 MNHEY and CDR2 SVGEGT come from the germline V gene. The DNA for the CDR3 is TGTGCCAGCAGGAGTCCGAGATACCGGACAGGGAACAGCAATCAGCCCCAGCATTTT. The encoded protein is CASRSPRYRTGNSNQPQHF.

This clonotype has a handful of counts. DNA for the CDR3: TGTGCCAGCAGTTACGCGGGAGATACGCAGTATTTT. Protein: CASSYAGDTQYF. The J gene is TRBJ2-3, the V gene TRBV6-2 or TRBV6-3; a possible D gene is TRBD2 (5 bases). The V end was cut by 2 bases, the J end by 5 bases, with 5 bases between. Germline-derived CDR1 and CDR2 are MNHEY and SVGEGT. The CDR3 covers 12 residues.